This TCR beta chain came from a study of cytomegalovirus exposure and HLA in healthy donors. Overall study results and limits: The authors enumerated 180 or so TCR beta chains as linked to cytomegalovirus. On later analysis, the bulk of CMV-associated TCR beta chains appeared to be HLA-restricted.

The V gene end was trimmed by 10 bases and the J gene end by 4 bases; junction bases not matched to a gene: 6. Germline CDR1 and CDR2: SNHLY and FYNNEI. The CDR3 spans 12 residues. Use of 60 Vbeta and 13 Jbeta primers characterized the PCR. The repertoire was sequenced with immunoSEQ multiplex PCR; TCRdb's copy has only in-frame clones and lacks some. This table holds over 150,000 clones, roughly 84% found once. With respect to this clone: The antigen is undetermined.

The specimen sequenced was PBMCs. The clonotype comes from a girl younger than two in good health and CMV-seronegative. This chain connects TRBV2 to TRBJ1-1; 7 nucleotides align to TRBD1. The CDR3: CAIDRVITEAFF. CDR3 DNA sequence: TGTGCCATCGACAGGGTTATCACTGAAGCTTTCTTT.